What follows describes a single T cell receptor (beta chain). The antigen this receptor binds is unknown. It has no much larger one-base neighbor in the sample; base qualities were not kept. This record belongs to a study of human T cells and chemical hapten exposure (dated by TCRdb to about 2021). Background for the entire study: The libraries were sequenced as a pool, and the TCR yield per sample differed mostly because of small variations in library volumes within the pool. Each blood RNA sample was used to sequence both TCR alpha and TCR beta chains. This study followed changes in the peripheral blood TCR repertoire in vivo during primary and secondary sensitization of alopecia patients to the hapten diphenylcyclopropenone (DPC). Study-wide conclusions, independent of this receptor: After repeated subsampling, the strength of the expansion versus patch-test correlation and the threshold at which it became significant changed. The number of TCRs above 1 in 1000 frequency did not change with DPC sensitization; there was no evidence of global repertoire structure alterations.

CDR1 LGHDT and CDR2 YNNKEL were looked up in the germline V gene (reference sequence). Trimming costs V 3 bases and J 6 bases, and their ends lie 18 bases apart. CDR3 length: 15 amino acids, cysteine to phenylalanine. Only the CDR3 part of the read is kept: 45 bases, read in frame from the first base. Unfractionated whole blood was collected in Tempus Blood RNA tubes, and total RNA was extracted from that blood. Roughly 5 healthy volunteers were used as TCR sequencing controls and were bled at day 0, 2 weeks and 6 weeks. The library was built by means of 5' RACE. This sample was sequenced with an Illumina MiSeq. During library preparation, unique molecular identifiers were attached to individual cDNA molecules so that TCRs could be counted quantitatively and reproducibly. The original methods were these. A median of about 89,000 TCRs per sample was observed, with a range of 23,224 to 690,600. The Decombinator software suite was used to annotate V, J and CDR3 in the TCR reads. Every sample was subsampled to the same number of TCRs (28,000) for the PS versus PT1 abundance plots. Expanded TCRs were defined as absent before sensitization and observed at least eight times at the 2-week time point. The raw public reads went through TCRdb reprocessing: fastp at Q25, MiXCR clone calling, in-frame beta chains kept. Rows with one shared CDR3 protein collapse into an entry with the most common genes and DNA. None of the V and J calls come from the authors' own analysis; TCRdb made them. This sample comprises 110,000 or so distinct CDR3 sequences, approximately 20% of them detected only once. The top ten constitute 2.8% of the sample.

This sequence uses TRBV3-1 and TRBJ2-7; the D gene cannot be resolved reliably. The sequence was obtained from a human donor in good health. The CDR3 in this case is CASSQPGDPIPEQYF. The DNA sequence follows: TGTGCCAGCAGCCAGCCTGGGGATCCAATACCCGAGCAGTACTTC.